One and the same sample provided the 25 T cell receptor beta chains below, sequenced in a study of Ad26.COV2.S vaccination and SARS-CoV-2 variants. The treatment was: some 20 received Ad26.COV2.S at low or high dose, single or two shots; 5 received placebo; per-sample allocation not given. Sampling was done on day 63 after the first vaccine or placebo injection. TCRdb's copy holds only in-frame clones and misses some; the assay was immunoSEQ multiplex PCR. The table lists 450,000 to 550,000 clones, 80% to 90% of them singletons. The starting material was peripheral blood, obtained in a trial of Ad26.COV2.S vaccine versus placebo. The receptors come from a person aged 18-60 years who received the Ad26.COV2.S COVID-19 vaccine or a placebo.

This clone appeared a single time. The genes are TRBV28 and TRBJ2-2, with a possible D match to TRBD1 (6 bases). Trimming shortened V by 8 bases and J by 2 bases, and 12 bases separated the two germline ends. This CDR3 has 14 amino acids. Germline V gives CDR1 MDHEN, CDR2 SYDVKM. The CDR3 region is CASHRVQNTGELFF. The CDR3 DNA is TGTGCCAGCCACAGGGTTCAAAACACCGGGGAGCTGTTTTTT.

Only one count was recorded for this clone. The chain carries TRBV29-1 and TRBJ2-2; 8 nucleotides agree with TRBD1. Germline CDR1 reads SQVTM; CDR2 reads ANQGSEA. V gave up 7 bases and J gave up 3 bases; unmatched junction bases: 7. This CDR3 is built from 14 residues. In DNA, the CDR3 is TGCAGCGCCGGACAGGGTGGATACACCGGGGAGCTGTTTTTT. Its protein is CSAGQGGYTGELFF.

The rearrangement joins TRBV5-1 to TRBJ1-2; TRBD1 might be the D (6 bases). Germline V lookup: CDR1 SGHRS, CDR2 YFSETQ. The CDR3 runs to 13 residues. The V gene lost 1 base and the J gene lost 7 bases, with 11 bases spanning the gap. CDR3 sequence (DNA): TGCGCCAGCAGCTTGATCTGGGGGGCTGGCTACACCTTC. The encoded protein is CASSLIWGAGYTF.

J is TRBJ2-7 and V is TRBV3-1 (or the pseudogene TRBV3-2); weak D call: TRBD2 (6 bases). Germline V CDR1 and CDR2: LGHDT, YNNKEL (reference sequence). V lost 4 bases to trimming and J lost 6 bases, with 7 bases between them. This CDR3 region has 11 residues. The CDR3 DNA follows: TGTGCCAGCAGCCTGGAGGGCGAGCAGTACTTC. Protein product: CASSLEGEQYF.

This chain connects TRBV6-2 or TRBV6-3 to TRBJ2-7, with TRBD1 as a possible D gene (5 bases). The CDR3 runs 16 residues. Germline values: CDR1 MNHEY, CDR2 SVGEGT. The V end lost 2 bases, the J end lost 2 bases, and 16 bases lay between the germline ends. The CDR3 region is CASSYGAPIDAYEQYV. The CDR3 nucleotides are TGTGCCAGCAGTTACGGGGCCCCCATCGACGCCTACGAGCAGTACGTC.

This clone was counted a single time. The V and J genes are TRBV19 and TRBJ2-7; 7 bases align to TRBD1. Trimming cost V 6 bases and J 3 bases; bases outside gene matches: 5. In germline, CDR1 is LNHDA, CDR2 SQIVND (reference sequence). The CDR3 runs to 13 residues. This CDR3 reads CASRQQGCYEQYV. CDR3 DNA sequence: TGTGCCAGTAGGCAACAGGGGTGCTACGAGCAGTACGTC.

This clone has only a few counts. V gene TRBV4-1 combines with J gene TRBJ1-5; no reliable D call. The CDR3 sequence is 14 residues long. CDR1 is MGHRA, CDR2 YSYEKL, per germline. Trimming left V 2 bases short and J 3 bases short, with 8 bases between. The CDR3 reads CASSQREANQPQHF. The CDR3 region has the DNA TGCGCCAGCAGCCAACGGGAGGCCAATCAGCCCCAGCATTTT.

The DNA of the CDR3 is TGTGCTAGTGGTCCCGTCCTAGGTGGATTATACTATGGCTACACCTTC. Its translation is CASGPVLGGLYYGYTF. V and J are TRBV12-5 and TRBJ1-2; D not certain. Germline V lookup: CDR1 LGHNT, CDR2 FRNRAP. Trimming removed 5 bases at V and 3 bases at J, with 19 bases between. The CDR3 runs to 16 residues.

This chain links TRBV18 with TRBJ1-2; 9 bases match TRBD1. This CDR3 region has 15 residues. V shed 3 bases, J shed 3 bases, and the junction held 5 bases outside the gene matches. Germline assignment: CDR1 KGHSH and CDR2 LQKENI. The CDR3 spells CASSPGQGRDYGYTF. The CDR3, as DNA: TGTGCCAGCTCACCGGGACAGGGTAGAGACTATGGCTACACCTTC. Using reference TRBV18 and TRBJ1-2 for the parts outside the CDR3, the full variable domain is NAGVMQNPRHLVRRRGQEARLRCSPMKGHSHVYWYRQLPEEGLKFMVYLQKENIIDESGMPKERFSAEFPKEGPSILRIQQVVRGDSAAYFCASSPGQGRDYGYTFGSGTRLTVV.

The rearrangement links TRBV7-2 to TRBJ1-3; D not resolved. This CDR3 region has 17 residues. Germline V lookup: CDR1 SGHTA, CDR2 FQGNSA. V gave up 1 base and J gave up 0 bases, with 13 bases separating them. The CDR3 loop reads CASSLDSHRVSGNTIYF. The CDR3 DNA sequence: TGTGCCAGCAGCTTAGATTCACACCGAGTCTCTGGAAACACCATATATTTT.

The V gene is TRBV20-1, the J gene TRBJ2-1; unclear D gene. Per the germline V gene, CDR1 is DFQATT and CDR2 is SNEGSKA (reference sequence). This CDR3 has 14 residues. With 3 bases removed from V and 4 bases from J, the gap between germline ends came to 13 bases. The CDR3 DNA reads TGCAGTGCTAGTAAGCGATGGAGATACAATGAGCAGTTCTTC. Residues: CSASKRWRYNEQFF.

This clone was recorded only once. This CDR3 is CASSTHGTNYGYTF. The CDR3 nucleotides are TGTGCCAGCAGTACCCACGGAACTAACTATGGCTACACCTTC. The chain joins TRBV28 to TRBJ1-2; no reliable D call. CDR1 and CDR2 from the germline V gene are MDHEN and SYDVKM. V was cut by 5 bases and J by 0 bases, with 10 bases left in between. The CDR3 is 14 amino acids.

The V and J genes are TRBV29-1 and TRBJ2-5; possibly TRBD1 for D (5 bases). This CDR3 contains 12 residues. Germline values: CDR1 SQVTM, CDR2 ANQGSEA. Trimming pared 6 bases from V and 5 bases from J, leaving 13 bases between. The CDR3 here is CSVLSRDETQYF. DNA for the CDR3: TGCAGCGTGCTTAGCAGGGATGAGACCCAGTACTTC.

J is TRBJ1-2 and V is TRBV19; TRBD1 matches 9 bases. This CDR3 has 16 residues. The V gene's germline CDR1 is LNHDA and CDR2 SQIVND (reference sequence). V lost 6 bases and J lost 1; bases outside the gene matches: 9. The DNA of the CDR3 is TGTGCCAGTAGAGCCGGGACAGGGAGTATTAACTATGGCTACACCTTC. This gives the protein CASRAGTGSINYGYTF.

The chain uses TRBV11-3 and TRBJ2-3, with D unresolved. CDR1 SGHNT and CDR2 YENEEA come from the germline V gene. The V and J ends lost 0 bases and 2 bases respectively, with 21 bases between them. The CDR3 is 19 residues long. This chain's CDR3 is CASSLDLWLGLADTDTQYF. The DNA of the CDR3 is TGTGCCAGCAGCTTAGATCTATGGTTGGGTTTGGCGGACACAGATACGCAGTATTTT.

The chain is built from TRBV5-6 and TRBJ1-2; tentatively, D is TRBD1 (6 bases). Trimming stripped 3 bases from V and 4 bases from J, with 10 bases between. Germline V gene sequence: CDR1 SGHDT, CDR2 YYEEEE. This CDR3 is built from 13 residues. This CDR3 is CASSYGQSYGYTF. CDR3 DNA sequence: TGTGCCAGCAGCTACGGACAGAGCTATGGCTACACCTTC. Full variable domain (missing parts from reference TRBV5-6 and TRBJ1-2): DAGVTQSPTHLIKTRGQQVTLRCSPKSGHDTVSWYQQALGQGPQFIFQYYEEEERQRGNFPDRFSGHQFPNYSSELNVNALLLGDSALYLCASSYGQSYGYTFGSGTRLTVV.

CDR3 nucleotide sequence: TGTGCCAGTAGTCCCCTTCTCTACTCTGGGGCCAACGTCCTGACTTTC. This gives the protein CASSPLLYSGANVLTF. The chain links TRBV19 to TRBJ2-6; D unresolved. The CDR3 has 16 residues. Germline V CDR1 and CDR2: LNHDA, SQIVND (reference sequence). V lost 5 bases and J 0 bases, leaving 11 bases between the germline ends.

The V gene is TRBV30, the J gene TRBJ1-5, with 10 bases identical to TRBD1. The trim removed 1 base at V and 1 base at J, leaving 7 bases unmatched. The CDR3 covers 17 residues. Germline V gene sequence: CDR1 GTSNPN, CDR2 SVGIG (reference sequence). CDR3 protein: CAWSAQGDRGSNQPQHF. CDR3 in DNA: TGTGCCTGGAGTGCCCAGGGGGACAGGGGAAGCAATCAGCCCCAGCATTTT.

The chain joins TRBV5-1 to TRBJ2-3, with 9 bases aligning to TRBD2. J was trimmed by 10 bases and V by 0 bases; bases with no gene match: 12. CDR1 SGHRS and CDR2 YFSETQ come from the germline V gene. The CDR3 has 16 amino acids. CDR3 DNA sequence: TGCGCCAGCAGCTTGGAGCCAGCGGGGGGAGATGCGGCGCAGTATTTT. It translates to CASSLEPAGGDAAQYF.

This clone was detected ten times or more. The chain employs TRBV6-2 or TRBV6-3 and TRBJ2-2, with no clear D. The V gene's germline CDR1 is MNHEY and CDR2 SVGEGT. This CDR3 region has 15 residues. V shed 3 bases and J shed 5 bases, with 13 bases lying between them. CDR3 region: CASSYGLWKTGELFF. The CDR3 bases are TGTGCCAGCAGTTATGGTCTATGGAAAACCGGGGAGCTGTTTTTT.

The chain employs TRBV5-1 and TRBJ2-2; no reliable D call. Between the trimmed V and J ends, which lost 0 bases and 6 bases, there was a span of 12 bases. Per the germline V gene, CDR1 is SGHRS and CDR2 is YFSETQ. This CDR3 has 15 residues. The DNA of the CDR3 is TGCGCCAGCAGCTTGGTAGGAGTTTCGTCCGGGGAGCTGTTTTTT. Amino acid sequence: CASSLVGVSSGELFF.

The CDR3 reads CASSLQLNTEAFF. The CDR3 nucleotides read TGTGCCAGCAGCCTACAGTTGAACACTGAAGCTTTCTTT. This sequence joins TRBV5-4 and TRBJ1-1; unclear D gene. The CDR3 length is 13 residues. Germline-derived CDR1 and CDR2 are SGHNT and YYREEE (reference sequence). Trimming removed 4 bases at V and 0 bases at J, with 7 bases between.

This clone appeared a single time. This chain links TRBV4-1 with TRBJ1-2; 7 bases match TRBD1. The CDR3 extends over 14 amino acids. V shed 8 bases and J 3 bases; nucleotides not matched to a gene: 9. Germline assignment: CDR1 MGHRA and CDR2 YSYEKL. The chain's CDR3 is CASAPGTEYYGYTF. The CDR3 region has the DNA TGCGCCAGCGCCCCCGGGACAGAGTACTATGGCTACACCTTC.

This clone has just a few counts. This CDR3 reads CAVRASANYGYTF. DNA for the CDR3: TGTGCCGTCAGGGCCTCAGCTAACTATGGCTACACCTTC. This chain links TRBV7-9 with TRBJ1-2, with D perhaps matching TRBD1 (5 bases). The germline gives CDR1 SEHNR, CDR2 FQNEAQ (reference sequence). This CDR3 has 13 amino acids. Trimming took 11 bases from V and 0 from J, leaving 13 bases between them.

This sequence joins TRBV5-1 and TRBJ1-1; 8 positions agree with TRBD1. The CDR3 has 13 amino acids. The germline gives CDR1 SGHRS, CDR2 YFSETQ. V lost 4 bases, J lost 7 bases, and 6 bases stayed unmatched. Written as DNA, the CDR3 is TGCGCCAGCAGCCCAACCGGGACAGGTGAAGCTTTCTTT. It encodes CASSPTGTGEAFF.